This TCR beta chain is drawn from a study of T cell responses to AZD1222 COVID-19 vaccine. Overall study results and limits: Variant regions that are unmutated are reportedly the target of nearly half of spike-specific TCRs. The donor group comprised mostly white British people and more females; the analysis possibly underestimated clonal diversity. At 160-218 and 743-854, vaccine-associated CD4 TCRs were dominant, and they spanned spike.

The CDR3 has 15 residues. J gave up 7 bases and V 5 bases, and 9 bases lay outside the gene matches. Germline assignment: CDR1 SNHLY and CDR2 FYNNEI. A word on this clone: Its target is not known.

Data came from immunoSEQ multiplex PCR; TCRdb stores just in-frame clones and leaves some out. This sample carries approximately 160,000 clones, more than 85% of them seen once, and the ten largest clones take approximately 0.97%. The TCR was taken from an adult in good health. V usage is TRBV2 and J usage is TRBJ1-4; 8 nucleotides align to TRBD1. The sequences come from peripheral blood, collected on day 0 of AZD1222 vaccination. The CDR3 DNA follows: TGTGCCAGCAGTCAAATTCAGGGGGCGTTTGAAAAACTGTTTTTT. Residues: CASSQIQGAFEKLFF. Full variable domain (rest looked up from reference TRBV2 and TRBJ1-4): EPEVTQTPSHQVTQMGQEVILRCVPISNHLYFYWYRQILGQKVEFLVSFYNNEISEKSEIFDDQFSVERPDGSNFTLKIRSTKLEDSAMYFCASSQIQGAFEKLFFGSGTQLSVL.